Listed below are T cell receptor beta chains from one sample, sequenced in a study of blood T cell repertoires in COVID-19. The method was immunoSEQ multiplex PCR; TCRdb's version includes in-frame clones alone and lacks a portion of them. The sample has about 190,000 clones; roughly 78% are singletons. The specimen was peripheral blood. These receptors came from a woman of 80 years or more with active or convalescent COVID-19. Each CDR3 is given with its conserved first and last residue. D genes are given only for firm matches. Where a row states a size, it is once, few, many or the class of an expanded clone; other rows omit it.

j_gene: TRBJ1-1; d_gene: .; v_gene: TRBV11-3; abundance: .; CDR3nt: TGTGCCAGCAGTAAGGGGCGGAACACTGAAGCTTTCTTT; CDR3aa: CASSKGRNTEAFF
j_gene: TRBJ1-2; d_gene: .; v_gene: TRBV3-1/TRBV3-2; abundance: .; CDR3nt: TGTGCCAGCAGCCCGGCGGCAAACTATGGCTACACCTTC; CDR3aa: CASSPAANYGYTF
j_gene: TRBJ2-3; d_gene: TRBD1; v_gene: TRBV5-1; abundance: .; CDR3nt: TGCGCCAGCAGCTTGGTAGAGGGGGCCTACACAGATACGCAGTATTTT; CDR3aa: CASSLVEGAYTDTQYF
j_gene: TRBJ2-3; d_gene: .; v_gene: TRBV11-2; abundance: .; CDR3nt: TGTGCCAGCAGCCCACAGGGGGGGATTTACACAGATACGCAGTATTTT; CDR3aa: CASSPQGGIYTDTQYF
j_gene: TRBJ2-7; d_gene: .; v_gene: TRBV9; abundance: .; CDR3nt: TGTGCCAGCAGCGTAGACACAGGAACCTACGAGCAGTACTTC; CDR3aa: CASSVDTGTYEQYF
j_gene: TRBJ1-2; d_gene: TRBD1; v_gene: TRBV7-2; abundance: once; CDR3nt: TGTGCCAGCAGCCGCGACAGGGCTTATTGCTACACCTTC; CDR3aa: CASSRDRAYCYTF
j_gene: TRBJ1-1; d_gene: TRBD1; v_gene: TRBV7-3; abundance: .; CDR3nt: TGTGCCAGCAGCTTAGGGGGAGACAGGGGCACTGAAGCTTTCTTT; CDR3aa: CASSLGGDRGTEAFF
j_gene: TRBJ2-1; d_gene: TRBD2; v_gene: TRBV25-1; abundance: .; CDR3nt: TGTGCCAGCAAGGCGGGGGGGTCATACAATGAGCAGTTCTTC; CDR3aa: CASKAGGSYNEQFF
j_gene: TRBJ1-2; d_gene: TRBD1; v_gene: TRBV5-4; abundance: once; CDR3nt: TGTGCCAGCAGCTTGCGTAGGGGGCGCGATCTCCCCTATGGCTACACCTTC; CDR3aa: CASSLRRGRDLPYGYTF
j_gene: TRBJ2-7; d_gene: TRBD1; v_gene: TRBV6-5; abundance: .; CDR3nt: TGTGCCAGCAGGGGGGACAGCACCTACGAGCAGTACTTC; CDR3aa: CASRGDSTYEQYF
j_gene: TRBJ2-5; d_gene: TRBD1; v_gene: TRBV2; abundance: few; CDR3nt: TGTGCCAGCAGTGAAGTGAGGGGGCGCGGGGAGACCCAGTACTTC; CDR3aa: CASSEVRGRGETQYF
j_gene: TRBJ1-1; d_gene: .; v_gene: TRBV28; abundance: once; CDR3nt: TGTGCCAGCAGTCCTCCACGGGGTATGGAAACTGAAGCTTTCTTT; CDR3aa: CASSPPRGMETEAFF
j_gene: TRBJ2-1; d_gene: TRBD2; v_gene: TRBV7-9; abundance: once; CDR3nt: TGTGCCAGCAGCCCCTGGGGGGAGCGGGGTACTCATGAGCAGTTCTTC; CDR3aa: CASSPWGERGTHEQFF
j_gene: TRBJ1-1; d_gene: .; v_gene: TRBV5-1; abundance: few; CDR3nt: TGCGCCAGCAGCTTGGCGCAGGTGGGTACTGAAGCTTTCTTT; CDR3aa: CASSLAQVGTEAFF
j_gene: TRBJ1-4; d_gene: .; v_gene: TRBV7-2; abundance: .; CDR3nt: TGTGCCAGCAGCCAAACGGGATATGACGAACTGTTTTTT; CDR3aa: CASSQTGYDELFF
j_gene: TRBJ2-5; d_gene: .; v_gene: TRBV3-1/TRBV3-2; abundance: once; CDR3nt: TGTGCCAGCACCGGGTCACCTAAAGAGACCCAGTACTTC; CDR3aa: CASTGSPKETQYF
j_gene: TRBJ1-2; d_gene: .; v_gene: TRBV24-1; abundance: .; CDR3nt: TGTGCCACCAGTGATACAGGAATCCATAACTATGGCTACACCTTC; CDR3aa: CATSDTGIHNYGYTF
j_gene: TRBJ2-3; d_gene: .; v_gene: TRBV2; abundance: .; CDR3nt: TGTGCCAGCAGTGGACAGATGAGCACAGATACGCAGTATTTT; CDR3aa: CASSGQMSTDTQYF
j_gene: TRBJ1-3; d_gene: .; v_gene: TRBV11-2; abundance: .; CDR3nt: TGTGCCAGCAGCCGACAGTTTGGCTCTGGAAACACCATATATTTT; CDR3aa: CASSRQFGSGNTIYF
j_gene: TRBJ1-4; d_gene: TRBD1; v_gene: TRBV7-2; abundance: .; CDR3nt: TGTGCCAGCAGCGCCCGACAGGGTGGAAGGGAACTGTTTTTT; CDR3aa: CASSARQGGRELFF
j_gene: TRBJ1-2; d_gene: TRBD1; v_gene: TRBV5-8; abundance: few; CDR3nt: TGTGCCAGCAGCTTGTTACAGGGGGCAGTTGGCTACACCTTC; CDR3aa: CASSLLQGAVGYTF
j_gene: TRBJ1-1; d_gene: .; v_gene: TRBV18; abundance: .; CDR3nt: TGTGCCAGCTCAGAACAACGCGACATGAACACTGAAGCTTTCTTT; CDR3aa: CASSEQRDMNTEAFF
j_gene: TRBJ1-4; d_gene: .; v_gene: TRBV28; abundance: .; CDR3nt: TGTGCCAGCAGCCCCCTGGGGGGTAATGAAAAACTGTTTTTT; CDR3aa: CASSPLGGNEKLFF
j_gene: TRBJ1-2; d_gene: .; v_gene: TRBV5-6; abundance: few; CDR3nt: TGTGCCAGCAGCTTGTTTCGGGGAAACTATGGCTACACCTTC; CDR3aa: CASSLFRGNYGYTF
j_gene: TRBJ1-1; d_gene: .; v_gene: TRBV30; abundance: .; CDR3nt: TGTGCCTGGAGTGTTCGACATAGCACTGAAGCTTTCTTT; CDR3aa: CAWSVRHSTEAFF
j_gene: TRBJ1-2; d_gene: .; v_gene: TRBV6-5; abundance: .; CDR3nt: TGTGCCAGCAGTTACGCAGGGCTGGGTGGCTACACCTTC; CDR3aa: CASSYAGLGGYTF
j_gene: TRBJ1-2; d_gene: .; v_gene: TRBV4-3; abundance: .; CDR3nt: TGCGCCAGCAGCCAAGATGGGGGGAGGCACTATGGCTACACCTTC; CDR3aa: CASSQDGGRHYGYTF
j_gene: TRBJ2-1; d_gene: .; v_gene: TRBV5-4; abundance: .; CDR3nt: TGTGCCAGCAGCCGCAGGGATCAGTCGACCAATGAGCAGTTCTTC; CDR3aa: CASSRRDQSTNEQFF
j_gene: TRBJ2-3; d_gene: TRBD2; v_gene: TRBV5-1; abundance: .; CDR3nt: TGCGCCAGCACCCTTTCTAGCGGGGGGGCTTATACGCAGTATTTT; CDR3aa: CASTLSSGGAYTQYF
j_gene: TRBJ2-7; d_gene: TRBD2; v_gene: TRBV4-1; abundance: .; CDR3nt: TGCGCCAGCAGCCCTGAGCGGGGGCCCCGACTTTACGAGCAGTACTTC; CDR3aa: CASSPERGPRLYEQYF
j_gene: TRBJ1-5; d_gene: .; v_gene: TRBV2; abundance: few; CDR3nt: TGTGCCAGCAGTCGGGGACATGGTCAGCCCCAGCATTTT; CDR3aa: CASSRGHGQPQHF
j_gene: TRBJ1-1; d_gene: TRBD1; v_gene: TRBV27; abundance: .; CDR3nt: TGTGCCAGCAGTTGGGGACAGAAGAACACTGAAGCTTTCTTT; CDR3aa: CASSWGQKNTEAFF
j_gene: TRBJ2-1; d_gene: .; v_gene: TRBV3-1/TRBV3-2; abundance: .; CDR3nt: TGTGCCAGCAGCCAAGATCTCCTAGCGAATAATGAGCAGTTCTTC; CDR3aa: CASSQDLLANNEQFF
j_gene: TRBJ2-2; d_gene: .; v_gene: TRBV11-2; abundance: few; CDR3nt: TGTGCCAGCAGCTTAGTTCCCCTAGCAAAGATCGGGGAGCTGTTTTTT; CDR3aa: CASSLVPLAKIGELFF
j_gene: TRBJ1-2; d_gene: .; v_gene: TRBV2; abundance: few; CDR3nt: TGTGCCAGCAGTGAAGCGCTTCGGCGTGGAGGGAACTATGGCTACACCTTC; CDR3aa: CASSEALRRGGNYGYTF
j_gene: TRBJ2-2; d_gene: TRBD1; v_gene: TRBV2; abundance: .; CDR3nt: TGTGCCAGCAGTGATCCGGGACAGGGGGTCGCCGGGGAGCTGTTTTTT; CDR3aa: CASSDPGQGVAGELFF
j_gene: TRBJ2-7; d_gene: .; v_gene: TRBV6-5; abundance: .; CDR3nt: TGTGCCAGCAGACCCGGACAGACAGCCGGGGAGCAGTACTTC; CDR3aa: CASRPGQTAGEQYF
j_gene: TRBJ2-1; d_gene: TRBD2; v_gene: TRBV27; abundance: .; CDR3nt: TGTGCCAGCAGTTGGGGAGCGGGGGGGTACAATGAGCAGTTCTTC; CDR3aa: CASSWGAGGYNEQFF
j_gene: TRBJ1-1; d_gene: TRBD1; v_gene: TRBV7-9; abundance: .; CDR3nt: TGTGCCAGCAGCCCAGGACAGGGGGCCGACACTGAAGCTTTCTTT; CDR3aa: CASSPGQGADTEAFF
j_gene: TRBJ1-1; d_gene: .; v_gene: TRBV25-1; abundance: .; CDR3nt: TGTGCCAGCAGTGAGAGGGAGGGATGGGCTGAAGCTTTCTTT; CDR3aa: CASSEREGWAEAFF
j_gene: TRBJ1-2; d_gene: TRBD1; v_gene: TRBV2; abundance: .; CDR3nt: TGTGCCAGCAGACACCCGGAGGACAGGGGGCACAAAATTGGCTATGGCTACACCTTC; CDR3aa: CASRHPEDRGHKIGYGYTF
j_gene: TRBJ2-3; d_gene: .; v_gene: TRBV5-1; abundance: .; CDR3nt: TGCGCCAGCAGCCCGGGGACTGCCTCTAATACGCAGTATTTT; CDR3aa: CASSPGTASNTQYF
j_gene: TRBJ2-1; d_gene: .; v_gene: TRBV4-2; abundance: .; CDR3nt: TGTGCCAGCAGCCAGATTCGGGGGAGCTCCTACAATGAGCAGTTCTTC; CDR3aa: CASSQIRGSSYNEQFF
j_gene: TRBJ2-3; d_gene: TRBD1; v_gene: TRBV4-2; abundance: .; CDR3nt: TGTGCCAGCAGCCAGGACAGGTTGTCCACAGATACGCAGTATTTT; CDR3aa: CASSQDRLSTDTQYF
j_gene: TRBJ1-6; d_gene: .; v_gene: TRBV18; abundance: .; CDR3nt: TGTGCCAGCTCACCACCGCAGGGCCATAATTCACCCCTCCACTTT; CDR3aa: CASSPPQGHNSPLHF
j_gene: TRBJ1-1; d_gene: .; v_gene: TRBV28; abundance: .; CDR3nt: TGTGCCAGCAGTGACAGGACGGGGAACACTGAAGCTTTCTTT; CDR3aa: CASSDRTGNTEAFF
j_gene: TRBJ1-6; d_gene: TRBD1; v_gene: TRBV7-9; abundance: .; CDR3nt: TGTGCCAGCAGTACACAGGGGAGCTCCTATAATTCACCCCTCCACTTT; CDR3aa: CASSTQGSSYNSPLHF
j_gene: TRBJ2-2; d_gene: .; v_gene: TRBV7-3; abundance: .; CDR3nt: TGTGCCAGCAGCTCTCGCGGGACAGCGAACACCGGGGAGCTGTTTTTT; CDR3aa: CASSSRGTANTGELFF
j_gene: TRBJ1-1; d_gene: .; v_gene: TRBV19; abundance: few; CDR3nt: TGTGCCAGTACCCCGGGACTGATCACTGAAGCTTTCTTT; CDR3aa: CASTPGLITEAFF
j_gene: TRBJ1-5; d_gene: .; v_gene: TRBV6-1; abundance: few; CDR3nt: TGTGCCAGCAGTGAATCAGGGGTATGGCAGCCCCAGCATTTT; CDR3aa: CASSESGVWQPQHF
j_gene: TRBJ1-1; d_gene: .; v_gene: TRBV7-2; abundance: once; CDR3nt: TGTGCCAGCAGCTTAGAGAGGGAAAATACTGAAGCTTTCTTT; CDR3aa: CASSLERENTEAFF
j_gene: TRBJ1-5; d_gene: .; v_gene: TRBV7-2; abundance: .; CDR3nt: TGTGCCAGCAGCTTAAGGTCTCAGGGCGGGGGGTCCCAGCATTTT; CDR3aa: CASSLRSQGGGSQHF
j_gene: TRBJ1-2; d_gene: TRBD1; v_gene: TRBV3-1/TRBV3-2; abundance: .; CDR3nt: TGTGCCAGCAGCCACGAGGACAGGGCCGCTGGCTACACCTTC; CDR3aa: CASSHEDRAAGYTF
j_gene: TRBJ1-1; d_gene: TRBD1; v_gene: TRBV3-1/TRBV3-2; abundance: .; CDR3nt: TGTGCCAGCAGCCCTAGACAGGGGGCTGACACTGAAGCTTTCTTT; CDR3aa: CASSPRQGADTEAFF
j_gene: TRBJ2-1; d_gene: TRBD2; v_gene: TRBV9; abundance: .; CDR3nt: TGTGCCAGCAGCGATGGACTAGCAGCCGATGAGCAGTTCTTC; CDR3aa: CASSDGLAADEQFF